This TCR beta chain was identified during a study of shared clonotypes between healthy human individuals. V lost 5 bases and J lost 7; bases outside the gene matches: 8. The V gene's germline CDR1 is SGHKS and CDR2 YYEKEE (reference sequence). The CDR3 runs to 14 residues. The study's findings and limits: Sample collection involved blood only; tissue repertoires are likely different. Clonotypes shared by all four donors outscored non-shared clonotypes in generation probability.

In the original analysis: Filtering differed since immunoSEQ provided only junctions, with no quality scores. Generated by immunoSEQ multiplex PCR, the TCRdb table keeps only in-frame clones and is missing some. The V and J calls and clone size are taken from that table; D and trimming were inferred from the DNA. This table has roughly 1,600,000 clones, around 98.5% appearing once. On this clone: The antigen remains unidentified.

Sequenced sample: naive CD4+ T cells sorted from blood. Subset denoted: CD45RA+ positively selected. The chain recombines TRBV5-5 with TRBJ2-1, with 8 bases fitting TRBD1. The clonotype comes from a man aged 25 to 45 in good health. DNA for the CDR3: TGTGCCAGCAGACCTTGGACAGGGAGGAATGAGCAGTTCTTC. It is translated as CASRPWTGRNEQFF.